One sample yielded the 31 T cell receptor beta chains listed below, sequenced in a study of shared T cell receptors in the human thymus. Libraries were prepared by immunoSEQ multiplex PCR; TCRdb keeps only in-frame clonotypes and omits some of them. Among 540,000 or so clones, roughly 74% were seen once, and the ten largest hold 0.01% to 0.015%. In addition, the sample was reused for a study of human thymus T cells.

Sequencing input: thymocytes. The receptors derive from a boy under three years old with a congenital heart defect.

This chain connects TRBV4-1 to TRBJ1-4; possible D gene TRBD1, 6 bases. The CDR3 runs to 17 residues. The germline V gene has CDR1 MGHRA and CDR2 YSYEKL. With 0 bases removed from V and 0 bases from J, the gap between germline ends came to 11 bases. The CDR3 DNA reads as TGCGCCAGCAGCCAAGATTCCTGGACAGCAACTAATGAAAAACTGTTTTTT. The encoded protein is CASSQDSWTATNEKLFF.

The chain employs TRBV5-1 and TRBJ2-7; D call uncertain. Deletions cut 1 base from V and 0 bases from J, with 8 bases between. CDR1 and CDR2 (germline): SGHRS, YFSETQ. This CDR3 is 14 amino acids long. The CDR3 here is CASSLSASSYEQYF. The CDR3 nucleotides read TGCGCCAGCAGCTTGTCAGCGAGCTCCTACGAGCAGTACTTC.

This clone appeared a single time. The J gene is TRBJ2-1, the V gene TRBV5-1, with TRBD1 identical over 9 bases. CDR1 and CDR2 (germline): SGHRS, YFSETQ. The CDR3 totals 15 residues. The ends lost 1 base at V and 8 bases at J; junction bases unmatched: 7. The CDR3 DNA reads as TGCGCCAGCAGCTTGCCCGGGACAGGGTTAGATGAGCAGTTCTTC. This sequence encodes CASSLPGTGLDEQFF. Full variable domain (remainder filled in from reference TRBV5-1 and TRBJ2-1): KAGVTQTPRYLIKTRGQQVTLSCSPISGHRSVSWYQQTPGQGLQFLFEYFSETQRNKGNFPGRFSGRQFSNSRSEMNVSTLELGDSALYLCASSLPGTGLDEQFFGPGTRLTVL.

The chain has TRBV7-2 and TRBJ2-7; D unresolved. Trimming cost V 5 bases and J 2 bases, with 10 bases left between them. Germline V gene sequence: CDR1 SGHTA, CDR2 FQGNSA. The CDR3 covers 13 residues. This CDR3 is CASSPDDTYEQYF. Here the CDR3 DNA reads TGTGCCAGCAGCCCTGACGACACCTACGAGCAGTACTTC.

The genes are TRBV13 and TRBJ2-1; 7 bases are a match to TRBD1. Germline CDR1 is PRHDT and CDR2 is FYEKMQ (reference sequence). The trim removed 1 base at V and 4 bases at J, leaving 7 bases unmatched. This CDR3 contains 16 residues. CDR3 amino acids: CASSLVGGVGYNEQFF. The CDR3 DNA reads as TGTGCCAGCAGCTTAGTAGGGGGCGTGGGGTACAATGAGCAGTTCTTC.

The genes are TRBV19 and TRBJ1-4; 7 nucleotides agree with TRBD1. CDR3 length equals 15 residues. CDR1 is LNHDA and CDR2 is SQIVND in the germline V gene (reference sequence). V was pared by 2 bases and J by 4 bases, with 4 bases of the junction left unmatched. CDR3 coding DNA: TGTGCCAGTAGTATACAGGGGGGATATAATGAAAAACTGTTTTTT. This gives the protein CASSIQGGYNEKLFF.

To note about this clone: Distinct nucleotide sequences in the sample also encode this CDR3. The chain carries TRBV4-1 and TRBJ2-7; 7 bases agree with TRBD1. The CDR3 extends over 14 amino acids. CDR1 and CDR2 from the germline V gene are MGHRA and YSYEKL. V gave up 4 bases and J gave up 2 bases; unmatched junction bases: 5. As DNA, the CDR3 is TGCGCCAGCAGCCCCCGGGACAGTCCCTACGAGCAGTACTTC. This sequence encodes CASSPRDSPYEQYF.

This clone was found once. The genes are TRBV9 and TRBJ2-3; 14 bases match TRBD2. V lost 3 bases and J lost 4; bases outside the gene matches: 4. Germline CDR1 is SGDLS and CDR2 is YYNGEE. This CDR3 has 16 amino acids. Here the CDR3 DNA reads TGTGCCAGCAGCGCCGGGACTAGCGGGAGTCCAGATACGCAGTATTTT. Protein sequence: CASSAGTSGSPDTQYF. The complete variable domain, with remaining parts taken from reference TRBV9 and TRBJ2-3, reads DSGVTQTPKHLITATGQRVTLRCSPRSGDLSVYWYQQSLDQGLQFLIQYYNGEERAKGNILERFSAQQFPDLHSELNLSSLELGDSALYFCASSAGTSGSPDTQYFGPGTRLTVL.

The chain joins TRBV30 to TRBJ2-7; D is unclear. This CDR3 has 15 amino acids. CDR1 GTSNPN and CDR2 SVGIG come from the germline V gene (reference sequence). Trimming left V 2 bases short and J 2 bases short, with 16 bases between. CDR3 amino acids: CAWSTPKFSPYEQYF. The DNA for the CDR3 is TGTGCCTGGAGTACCCCTAAGTTTTCACCCTACGAGCAGTACTTC.

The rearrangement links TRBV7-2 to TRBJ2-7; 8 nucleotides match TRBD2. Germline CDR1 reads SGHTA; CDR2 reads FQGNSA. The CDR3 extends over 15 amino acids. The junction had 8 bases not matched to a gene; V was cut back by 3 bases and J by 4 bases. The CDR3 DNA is TGTGCCAGCAGCTTGAAGCGGGGGACGATTTACGAGCAGTACTTC. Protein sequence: CASSLKRGTIYEQYF.

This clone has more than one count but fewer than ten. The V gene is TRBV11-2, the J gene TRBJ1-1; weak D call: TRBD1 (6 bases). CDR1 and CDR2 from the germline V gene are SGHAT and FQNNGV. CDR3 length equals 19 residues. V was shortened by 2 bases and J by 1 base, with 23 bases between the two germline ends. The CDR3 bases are TGTGCCAGCAGCTTACCCCTTAACCCTCGAGGGGGTGGGAACACTGAAGCTTTCTTT. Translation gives CASSLPLNPRGGGNTEAFF.

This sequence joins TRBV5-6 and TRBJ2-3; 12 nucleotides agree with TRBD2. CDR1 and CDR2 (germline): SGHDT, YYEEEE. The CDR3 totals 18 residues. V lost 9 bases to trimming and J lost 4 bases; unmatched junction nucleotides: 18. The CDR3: CATEGGLAGGPRADTQYF. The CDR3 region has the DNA TGTGCCACCGAGGGGGGGCTAGCGGGAGGGCCTCGCGCAGATACGCAGTATTTT.

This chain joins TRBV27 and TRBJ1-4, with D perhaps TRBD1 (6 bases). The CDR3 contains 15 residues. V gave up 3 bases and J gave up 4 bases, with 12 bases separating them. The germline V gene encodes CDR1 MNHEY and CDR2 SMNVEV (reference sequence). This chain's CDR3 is CASSLGTRDNEKLFF. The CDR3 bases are TGTGCCAGCAGTTTGGGGACACGGGATAATGAAAAACTGTTTTTT.

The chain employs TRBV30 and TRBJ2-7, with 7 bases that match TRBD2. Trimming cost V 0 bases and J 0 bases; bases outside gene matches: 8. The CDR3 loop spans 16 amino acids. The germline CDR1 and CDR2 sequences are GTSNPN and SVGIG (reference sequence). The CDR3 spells CAWSVPASGSSYEQYF. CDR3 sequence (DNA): TGTGCCTGGAGTGTTCCCGCTAGCGGAAGCTCCTACGAGCAGTACTTC.

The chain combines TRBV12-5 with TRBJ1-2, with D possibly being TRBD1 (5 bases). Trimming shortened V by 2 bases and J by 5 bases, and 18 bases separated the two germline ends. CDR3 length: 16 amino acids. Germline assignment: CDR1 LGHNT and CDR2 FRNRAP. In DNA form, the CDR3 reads TGTGCTAGTGGTTTGCCCCCCGTTGGGGCTAGATATGGCTACACCTTC. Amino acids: CASGLPPVGARYGYTF.

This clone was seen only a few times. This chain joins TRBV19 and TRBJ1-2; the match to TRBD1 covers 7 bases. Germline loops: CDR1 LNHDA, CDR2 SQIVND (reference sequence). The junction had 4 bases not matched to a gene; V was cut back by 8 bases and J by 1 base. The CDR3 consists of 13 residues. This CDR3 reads CASRDRSNYGYTF. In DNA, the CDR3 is TGTGCCAGTCGGGACAGAAGTAACTATGGCTACACCTTC.

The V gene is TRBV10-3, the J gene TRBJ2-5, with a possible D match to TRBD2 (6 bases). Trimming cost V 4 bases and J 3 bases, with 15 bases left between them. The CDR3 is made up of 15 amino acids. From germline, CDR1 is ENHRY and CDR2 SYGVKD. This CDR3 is CAISGRGNSKETQYF. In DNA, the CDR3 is TGTGCCATCAGTGGCCGGGGGAATTCAAAAGAGACCCAGTACTTC.

The CDR3 loop is CASSLLREEHEQYF. DNA of the CDR3: TGCGCCAGCAGCTTGTTACGGGAGGAACACGAGCAGTACTTC. The chain carries TRBV5-1 and TRBJ2-7, with TRBD2 identical over 7 bases. This CDR3 spans 14 amino acids. The germline V gene has CDR1 SGHRS and CDR2 YFSETQ. The ends lost 1 base at V and 5 bases at J; junction bases unmatched: 6.

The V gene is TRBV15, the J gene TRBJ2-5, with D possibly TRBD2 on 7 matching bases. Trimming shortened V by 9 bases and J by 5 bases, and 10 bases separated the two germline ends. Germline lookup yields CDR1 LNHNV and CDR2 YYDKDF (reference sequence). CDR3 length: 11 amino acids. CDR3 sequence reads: CATGGLETQYF. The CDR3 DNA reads TGTGCCACGGGGGGGCTCGAGACCCAGTACTTC.

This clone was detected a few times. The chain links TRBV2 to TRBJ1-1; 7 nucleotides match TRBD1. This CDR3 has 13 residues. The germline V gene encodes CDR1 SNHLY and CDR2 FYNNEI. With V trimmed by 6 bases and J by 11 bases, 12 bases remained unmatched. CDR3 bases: TGTGCCAGCAGCTTGGACCAGTTCAGGGGGGCTTTCTTT. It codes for CASSLDQFRGAFF.

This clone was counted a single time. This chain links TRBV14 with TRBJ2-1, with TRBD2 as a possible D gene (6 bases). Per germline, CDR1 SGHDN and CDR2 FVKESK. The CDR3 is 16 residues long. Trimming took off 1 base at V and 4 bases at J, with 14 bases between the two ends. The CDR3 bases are TGTGCCAGCAGCCAAGCCCGGGACTTATCTTACAATGAGCAGTTCTTC. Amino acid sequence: CASSQARDLSYNEQFF.

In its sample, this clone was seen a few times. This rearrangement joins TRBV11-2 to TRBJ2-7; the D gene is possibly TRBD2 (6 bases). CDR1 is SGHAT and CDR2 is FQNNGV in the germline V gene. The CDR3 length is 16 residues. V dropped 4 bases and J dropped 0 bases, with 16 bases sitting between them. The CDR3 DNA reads TGTGCCAGCAGCTATCTTTGGGGGGAGACCTCCTACGAGCAGTACTTC. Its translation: CASSYLWGETSYEQYF.

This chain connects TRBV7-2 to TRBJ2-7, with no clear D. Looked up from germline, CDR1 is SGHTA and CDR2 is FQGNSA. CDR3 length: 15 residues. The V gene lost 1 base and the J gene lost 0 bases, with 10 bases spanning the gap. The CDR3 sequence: CASSLGRVLSYEQYF. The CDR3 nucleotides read TGTGCCAGCAGCTTAGGACGGGTCCTCTCCTACGAGCAGTACTTC.

CDR3: CASSESTPGLGIYNEQFF. For the CDR3, the DNA is TGTGCCAGCAGTGAATCCACCCCGGGACTAGGGATTTACAATGAGCAGTTCTTC. This chain links TRBV25-1 with TRBJ2-1, with 8 positions matching TRBD2. Germline trimming cut 1 base from V and 4 bases from J; bases unmatched to any gene: 12. Germline CDR1 reads MGHDK; CDR2 reads SYGVNS. The CDR3 runs 18 residues.

For the CDR3, the DNA is TGTGCCAGCAGTGAATCTTGTGGCTACACCTTC. This codes for CASSESCGYTF. The chain employs TRBV2 and TRBJ1-2; D is undetermined. Germline V gene data show CDR1 as SNHLY and CDR2 as FYNNEI. The V gene lost 2 bases and the J gene lost 7 bases, with 5 bases spanning the gap. The CDR3 runs to 11 residues.

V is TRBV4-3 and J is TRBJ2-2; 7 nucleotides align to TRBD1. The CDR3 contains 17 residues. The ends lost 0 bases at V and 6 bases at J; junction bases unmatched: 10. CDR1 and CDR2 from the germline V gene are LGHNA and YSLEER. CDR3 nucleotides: TGCGCCAGCAGCCAAGATATTGCAGGGGGAAGGGCCGGGGAGCTGTTTTTT. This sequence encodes CASSQDIAGGRAGELFF.

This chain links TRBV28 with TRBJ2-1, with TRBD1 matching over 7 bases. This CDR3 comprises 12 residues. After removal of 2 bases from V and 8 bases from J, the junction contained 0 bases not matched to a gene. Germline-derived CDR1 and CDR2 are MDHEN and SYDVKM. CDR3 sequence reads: CASSLQGDEQFF. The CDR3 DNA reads TGTGCCAGCAGTTTACAGGGGGATGAGCAGTTCTTC.

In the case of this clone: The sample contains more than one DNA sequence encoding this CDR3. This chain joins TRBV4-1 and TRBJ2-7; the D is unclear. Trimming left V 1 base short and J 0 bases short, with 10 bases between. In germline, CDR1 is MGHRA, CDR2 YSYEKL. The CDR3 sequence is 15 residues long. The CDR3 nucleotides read TGCGCCAGCAGCCAAGTCGATAGGAGCTCCTACGAGCAGTACTTC. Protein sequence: CASSQVDRSSYEQYF.

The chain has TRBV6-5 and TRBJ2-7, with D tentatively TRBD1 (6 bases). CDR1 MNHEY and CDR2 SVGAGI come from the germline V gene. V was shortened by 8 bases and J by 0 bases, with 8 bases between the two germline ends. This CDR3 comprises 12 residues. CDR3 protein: CASVGHSYEQYF. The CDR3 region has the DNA TGTGCCAGCGTGGGACACTCCTACGAGCAGTACTTC.

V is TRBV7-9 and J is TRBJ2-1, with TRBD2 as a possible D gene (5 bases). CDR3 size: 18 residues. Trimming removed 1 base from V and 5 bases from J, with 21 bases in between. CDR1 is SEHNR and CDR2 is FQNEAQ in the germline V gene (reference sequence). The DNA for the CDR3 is TGTGCCAGCAGCTTAGAGTCCCTGGATTGGAGGTCTAACAATGAGCAGTTCTTC. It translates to CASSLESLDWRSNNEQFF.

The CDR3 DNA is TGTGCCAGCAGCCCCCCAGGGGGAGAGACCCAGTACTTC. Translating it yields CASSPPGGETQYF. V is TRBV11-2 and J is TRBJ2-5; 7 nucleotides match TRBD1. Trimming cost V 5 bases and J 4 bases; bases outside gene matches: 4. This CDR3 contains 13 residues. The germline gives CDR1 SGHAT, CDR2 FQNNGV.